The 2 T cell receptor beta chains presented below share a single source sample, sequenced in a study of T-cell reconstitution after alpha-beta-depleted transplantation in children. Unique molecular identifiers were built into the TCRbeta library. Each CDR3 protein is one row after TCRdb ran MiXCR on the PCR reads. Altogether approximately 98,000 distinct CDR3 sequences are present, 5% to 7% being singletons, with the ten largest covering roughly 23%. The source material was PBMCs, mostly from graft donor cells, sampled 360 days after TCRalphabeta/CD19-depleted stem cell transplant. The origin of the receptors is a male patient between 2 and 10 years old who had a stem cell transplant for acute lymphoblastic leukemia, so the T cells may come from the graft donor.

At least ten counts were recorded for this clonotype. CDR3 in amino acids: CASSPGLAGRHDEQYF. The CDR3 DNA sequence: TGTGCCAGCAGCCCTGGACTAGCGGGGCGACATGACGAGCAGTACTTC. The chain recombines TRBV28 with TRBJ2-7; 12 positions match TRBD2. V shed 6 bases and J 5 bases; nucleotides not matched to a gene: 11. Germline V gives CDR1 MDHEN, CDR2 SYDVKM. This CDR3 spans 16 amino acids.

At least ten counts were recorded for this clonotype. V usage is TRBV28 and J usage is TRBJ2-7, with D perhaps given as TRBD1 or TRBD2 (5 bases each). V lost 8 bases and J 7 bases, leaving 12 bases between the germline ends. The CDR3 consists of 11 residues. Per the germline V gene, CDR1 is MDHEN and CDR2 is SYDVKM. The CDR3 here is CASRGPGEQYF. CDR3 coding DNA: TGTGCCAGCCGGGGCCCGGGGGAGCAGTACTTC.